Listed here are 5 T cell receptor beta chains from one sample, sequenced in a study of human T cells and chemical hapten exposure. TCRdb reprocessed the RACE reads with MiXCR, giving one entry per CDR3 protein. The sample lists fewer than 400,000 distinct CDR3 sequences, approximately 6.9% occurring once. Time point noted: patch test 1, 2 weeks after DPC sensitization. Indicated treatment: therapeutic diphenylcyclopropenone sensitization with weekly scalp DPC. This specimen consisted of whole blood, obtained in connection with sensitization to the hapten diphenylcyclopropenone (DPC). These receptors originate from a woman aged 18-29 years with alopecia areata. Some clones in this sample may be carry-over from other donors' samples.

This clonotype was seen at least ten times. The V call is TRBV5-1, the J call TRBJ1-5; D gene unclear. V lost 4 bases to trimming and J lost 1 base, with 12 bases between them. CDR1 is SGHRS, CDR2 YFSETQ, per germline. This CDR3 contains 15 residues. The CDR3 reads CASSHLAGSNQPQHF. The DNA for the CDR3 is TGCGCCAGCAGCCATTTAGCGGGGAGCAATCAGCCCCAGCATTTT. Complete variable domain (other parts from reference TRBV5-1 and TRBJ1-5): KAGVTQTPRYLIKTRGQQVTLSCSPISGHRSVSWYQQTPGQGLQFLFEYFSETQRNKGNFPGRFSGRQFSNSRSEMNVSTLELGDSALYLCASSHLAGSNQPQHFGDGTRLSIL.

This chain links TRBV4-3 with TRBJ1-2, with TRBD1 as a possible D gene (5 bases). Trimming shortened V by 0 bases and J by 7 bases, and 18 bases separated the two germline ends. Germline loops: CDR1 LGHNA, CDR2 YSLEER. This CDR3 contains 16 residues. This CDR3 reads CASSQDYGQGRPGYTF. The CDR3 DNA reads TGCGCCAGCAGCCAAGATTACGGGCAGGGCCGTCCTGGCTACACCTTC.

V gene TRBV12-3 or TRBV12-4 combines with J gene TRBJ1-5; D possibly corresponds to TRBD1 (6 bases). With 6 bases removed from V and 2 bases from J, the gap between germline ends came to 11 bases. CDR3 length: 14 residues. The CDR3 nucleotides are TGTGCCAGCAGCTTCTCAGGGGGCAATCAGCCCCAGCATTTT. It is translated as CASSFSGGNQPQHF.

This clonotype was found many times. V is TRBV7-2 and J is TRBJ2-3; no definite D call. V was shortened by 1 base and J by 0 bases, with 8 bases between the two germline ends. Germline V gene lookup returns CDR1 SGHTA and CDR2 FQGNSA. The CDR3 loop spans 15 amino acids. The CDR3 sequence is CASSLVWASTDTQYF. Here the CDR3 DNA reads TGTGCCAGCAGCTTAGTTTGGGCTAGCACAGATACGCAGTATTTT.

This clonotype was detected many times. The V and J genes are TRBV6-2 or TRBV6-3 and TRBJ2-2; D is undetermined. V was cut by 6 bases and J by 6 bases, with 11 bases left in between. There are 13 residues in the CDR3. Germline loops: CDR1 MNHEY, CDR2 SVGEGT. The CDR3 loop is CASSPRRPGELFF. CDR3 nucleotides: TGTGCCAGCAGCCCCCGTAGACCCGGGGAGCTGTTTTTT.